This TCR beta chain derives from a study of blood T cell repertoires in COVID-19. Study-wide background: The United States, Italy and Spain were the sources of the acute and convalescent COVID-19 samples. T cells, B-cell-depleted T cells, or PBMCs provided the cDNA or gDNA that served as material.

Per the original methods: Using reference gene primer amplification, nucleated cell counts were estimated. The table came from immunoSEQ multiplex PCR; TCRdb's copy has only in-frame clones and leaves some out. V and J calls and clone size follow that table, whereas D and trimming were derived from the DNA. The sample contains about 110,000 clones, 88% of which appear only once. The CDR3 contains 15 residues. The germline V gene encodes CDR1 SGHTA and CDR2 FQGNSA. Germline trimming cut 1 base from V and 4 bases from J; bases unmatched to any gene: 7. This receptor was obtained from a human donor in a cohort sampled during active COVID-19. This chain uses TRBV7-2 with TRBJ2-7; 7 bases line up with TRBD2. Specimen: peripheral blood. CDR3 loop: CASSLGGGGRYEQYF. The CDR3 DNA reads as TGTGCCAGCAGCTTAGGCGGCGGGGGACGTTACGAGCAGTACTTC.